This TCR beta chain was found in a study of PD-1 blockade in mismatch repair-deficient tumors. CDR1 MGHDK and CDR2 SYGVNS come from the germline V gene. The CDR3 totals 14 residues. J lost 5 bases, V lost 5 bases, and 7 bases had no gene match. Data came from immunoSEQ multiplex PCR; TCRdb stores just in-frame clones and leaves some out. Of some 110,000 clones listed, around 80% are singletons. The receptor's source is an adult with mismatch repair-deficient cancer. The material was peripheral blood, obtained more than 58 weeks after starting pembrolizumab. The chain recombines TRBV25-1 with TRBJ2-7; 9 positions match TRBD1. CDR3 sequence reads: CASSFGTGWDEQYF. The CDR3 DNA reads TGTGCCAGCAGTTTCGGGACAGGGTGGGACGAGCAGTACTTC.